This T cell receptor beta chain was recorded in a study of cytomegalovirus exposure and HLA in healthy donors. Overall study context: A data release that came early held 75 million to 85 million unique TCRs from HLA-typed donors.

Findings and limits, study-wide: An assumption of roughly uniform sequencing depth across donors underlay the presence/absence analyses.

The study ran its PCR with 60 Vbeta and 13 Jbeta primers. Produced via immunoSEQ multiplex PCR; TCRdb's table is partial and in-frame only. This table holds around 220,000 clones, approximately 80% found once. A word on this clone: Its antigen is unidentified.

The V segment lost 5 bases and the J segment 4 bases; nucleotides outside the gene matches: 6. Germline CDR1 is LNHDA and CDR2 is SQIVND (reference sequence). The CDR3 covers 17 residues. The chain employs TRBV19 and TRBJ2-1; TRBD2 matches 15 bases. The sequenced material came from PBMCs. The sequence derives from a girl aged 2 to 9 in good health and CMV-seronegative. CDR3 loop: CASSRSGLAGGYNEQFF. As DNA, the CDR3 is TGTGCCAGTAGTCGTAGCGGACTAGCGGGAGGGTACAATGAGCAGTTCTTC.